One sample yielded the 22 T cell receptor beta chains listed below, sequenced in a study of identical twins. TCRdb analysed the 5' RACE reads with MiXCR anew, one entry per CDR3 protein. The table includes 700,000 to 950,000 distinct CDR3 sequences, roughly 12% detected once. Separately, the same data were catalogued under a study of yellow fever vaccine responses in identical twins.

Material for sequencing was PBMCs. The receptors were gathered from a woman aged 18-35 years in good health.

This clonotype was observed many times. The chain couples TRBV3-1 to TRBJ2-1; a possible D gene is TRBD2 (6 bases). CDR1 is LGHDT, CDR2 YNNKEL, per germline (reference sequence). With 4 bases removed from V and 15 bases from J, the gap between germline ends came to 19 bases. The length of the CDR3 is 13 residues. The CDR3 loop is CASSPASAHRVFF. CDR3 sequence (DNA): TGTGCCAGCAGCCCAGCTAGCGCTCATAGGGTGTTCTTC.

Only a few counts were recorded for this clonotype. The chain is built from TRBV12-3 or TRBV12-4 and TRBJ1-6, with D maybe TRBD1 (5 bases). The CDR3 loop spans 15 amino acids. The germline V and J ends were trimmed by 7 bases and 5 bases, with 15 bases remaining between them. The CDR3 here is CASTVNRLNNSPLHF. The CDR3 coding sequence is TGTGCCAGCACCGTGAACAGGCTAAATAATTCACCCCTCCACTTT.

This clonotype was seen a handful of times. The V call is TRBV9, the J call TRBJ1-1; possibly TRBD1 for D (6 bases). Germline lookup yields CDR1 SGDLS and CDR2 YYNGEE. Trimming took 1 base from V and 1 from J, leaving 8 bases between them. The CDR3 runs to 14 residues. The CDR3 sequence: CASSVWTENTEAFF. In nucleotides, the CDR3 is TGTGCCAGCAGCGTATGGACAGAGAACACTGAAGCTTTCTTT.

This clonotype was recorded a few times. This may be a read error, as it is one base from a much larger clone. The rearrangement uses TRBV6-1 and TRBJ1-5; D remains ambiguous. The V end lost 5 bases, the J end lost 0 bases, and 5 bases lay between the germline ends. The germline V gene has CDR1 MNHNS and CDR2 SASEGT. The CDR3 sequence is 13 residues long. Here the CDR3 reads CASSTVSNQPQHF. The CDR3 DNA follows: TGTGCCAGCAGTACGGTTAGCAATCAGCCCCAGCATTTT.

This clonotype was seen only a few times. The chain combines TRBV20-1 with TRBJ2-1; no clear D gene. Germline V gene sequence: CDR1 DFQATT, CDR2 SNEGSKA (reference sequence). With 3 bases removed from V and 0 bases from J, the gap between germline ends came to 9 bases. This CDR3 region has 14 residues. CDR3 sequence: CSASLASSYNEQFF. CDR3 in DNA: TGCAGTGCTAGTCTCGCGAGCTCCTACAATGAGCAGTTCTTC.

This chain links TRBV20-1 with TRBJ1-2; D is unclear. V lost 0 bases and J lost 4, with 12 bases in between. Germline V CDR1 and CDR2: DFQATT, SNEGSKA (reference sequence). This CDR3 region has 14 residues. This CDR3 is CSARDRQRAYGYTF. The CDR3 DNA sequence: TGCAGTGCTAGAGACAGGCAGAGGGCCTATGGCTACACCTTC.

This clonotype was detected ten times or more. The V and J genes are TRBV5-1 and TRBJ2-3; D is ambiguous. The germline V gene has CDR1 SGHRS and CDR2 YFSETQ. V gave up 4 bases and J gave up 6 bases, with 15 bases separating them. This CDR3 has 14 amino acids. The CDR3 DNA sequence: TGCGCCAGCAGCCCCTGGATGGTTACCGATACGCAGTATTTT. Residues: CASSPWMVTDTQYF.

This clonotype was picked up a small number of times. CDR3 protein: CASRAPGSPLGNQPQHF. The CDR3 DNA follows: TGTGCCAGCAGGGCCCCGGGAAGTCCGTTAGGCAATCAGCCCCAGCATTTT. The gene calls are TRBV2 and TRBJ1-5, with unresolved D. Germline values: CDR1 SNHLY, CDR2 FYNNEI. Trimming left V 6 bases short and J 2 bases short, with 20 bases between. This CDR3 region has 17 residues.

This clonotype appeared many times. This chain joins TRBV28 and TRBJ2-1; maybe TRBD2 (6 bases). V shed 5 bases and J shed 4 bases, with 15 bases lying between them. CDR3 size: 15 residues. Germline V lookup: CDR1 MDHEN, CDR2 SYDVKM. The CDR3 bases are TGTGCCAGCAGTCTGACCGGGACTTATTACAATGAGCAGTTCTTC. Translation: CASSLTGTYYNEQFF.

This clonotype appeared a few times. The chain links TRBV12-3 or TRBV12-4 to TRBJ2-1; unclear D gene. Trimming removed 3 bases from V and 2 bases from J, with 5 bases in between. This CDR3 comprises 13 residues. CDR3 DNA sequence: TGTGCCAGCAGTTTCGAGACCTACAATGAGCAGTTCTTC. This gives the protein CASSFETYNEQFF.

This clonotype was detected ten times or more. V gene TRBV28 combines with J gene TRBJ2-1; 8 nucleotides match TRBD2. This CDR3 is built from 16 residues. The germline CDR1 and CDR2 sequences are MDHEN and SYDVKM. J gave up 0 bases and V 6 bases, and 7 bases lay outside the gene matches. The CDR3 DNA reads TGTGCCAGCAGATTGGGGCGGGAGGACTCCTACAATGAGCAGTTCTTC. Protein sequence: CASRLGREDSYNEQFF.

The chain uses TRBV5-1 and TRBJ1-2; D is ambiguous. CDR3 length: 14 residues. Trimming took off 4 bases at V and 7 bases at J, with 17 bases between the two ends. Germline lookup yields CDR1 SGHRS and CDR2 YFSETQ. The CDR3 DNA is TGCGCCAGCAGCCGGGGATTTCTAGACCGTGGCTACACCTTC. Its translation: CASSRGFLDRGYTF.

The chain carries TRBV11-1 and TRBJ2-1, with D possibly TRBD2 on 5 matching bases. CDR1 and CDR2 (germline): SGHAT, FQDESV (reference sequence). V was trimmed by 7 bases and J by 8 bases, leaving 30 bases between them. This CDR3 region has 18 residues. CDR3 amino acids: CASNPPFRTGSYKDEQFF. Written as DNA, the CDR3 is TGTGCCAGCAACCCCCCTTTTAGAACGGGGAGTTATAAGGATGAGCAGTTCTTC.

J is TRBJ2-5 and V is TRBV29-1, with 9 nucleotides matching TRBD2. The germline V gene encodes CDR1 SQVTM and CDR2 ANQGSEA. Germline trimming cut 7 bases from V and 4 bases from J; bases unmatched to any gene: 10. This CDR3 comprises 14 residues. The CDR3 loop is CSATGPAGGETQYF. The CDR3, as DNA: TGCAGCGCCACAGGCCCAGCGGGAGGAGAGACCCAGTACTTC.

This clonotype was recorded a few times. The chain recombines TRBV14 with TRBJ2-1; 8 bases are a match to TRBD1. J was trimmed by 8 bases and V by 7 bases; bases with no gene match: 13. The CDR3 runs 15 residues. Germline assignment: CDR1 SGHDN and CDR2 FVKESK. The chain's CDR3 is CASNPRGQGAYEQFF. The CDR3 DNA follows: TGTGCCAGCAACCCCCGTGGTCAGGGGGCCTATGAGCAGTTCTTC.

The chain uses TRBV12-3 or TRBV12-4 and TRBJ2-3, with 9 bases fitting TRBD2. J gave up 3 bases and V 6 bases, and 10 bases lay outside the gene matches. CDR3 length: 16 amino acids. CDR3 protein: CASSRIAGVGTDTQYF. The CDR3 nucleotides are TGTGCCAGCAGCCGAATAGCGGGAGTGGGGACAGATACGCAGTATTTT.

This clonotype occurred a few times. The rearrangement links TRBV20-1 to TRBJ1-2, with D unclear. CDR3 length: 11 residues. Trimming cost V 1 base and J 7 bases, with 7 bases left between them. Germline V gene lookup returns CDR1 DFQATT and CDR2 SNEGSKA (reference sequence). The CDR3 sequence is CSARVVGGYTF. The CDR3 DNA reads TGCAGTGCTAGAGTCGTAGGTGGCTACACCTTC.

The V and J genes are TRBV7-6 and TRBJ2-1, with D perhaps given as TRBD1 or TRBD2 (5 bases each). The V gene's germline CDR1 is SGHVS and CDR2 FNYEAQ. V shed 4 bases and J shed 7 bases, with 14 bases lying between them. The CDR3 spans 14 residues. CDR3 region: CASSSPLRGNEQFF. CDR3 DNA sequence: TGTGCCAGCAGCTCCCCCTTGAGGGGAAATGAGCAGTTCTTC.

The chain links TRBV29-1 to TRBJ2-2, with TRBD2 as a possible D gene (6 bases). The CDR3 covers 14 residues. V shed 4 bases and J shed 4 bases, with 13 bases lying between them. Germline CDR1 reads SQVTM; CDR2 reads ANQGSEA. For the CDR3, the DNA is TGCAGCGTTGGCCACGGAGCGGGCACCGGGGAGCTGTTTTTT. Protein: CSVGHGAGTGELFF.

The chain has TRBV18 and TRBJ2-2, with 7 bases matching TRBD1. V was pared by 6 bases and J by 3 bases, with 10 bases of the junction left unmatched. Germline V CDR1 and CDR2: KGHSH, LQKENI. CDR3 size: 16 residues. The CDR3 region has the DNA TGTGCCAGCTCGCCTCGATGGGACAGATACACCGGGGAGCTGTTTTTT. Protein product: CASSPRWDRYTGELFF.

This clonotype was detected only a few times. The rearrangement uses TRBV20-1 and TRBJ2-7; 8 bases fit TRBD1. CDR3 length: 14 residues. In germline, CDR1 is DFQATT, CDR2 SNEGSKA (reference sequence). The V segment lost 4 bases and the J segment 4 bases; nucleotides outside the gene matches: 9. The CDR3 sequence is CSATMGTGRYEQYV. The DNA of the CDR3 is TGCAGTGCTACGATGGGGACAGGCCGTTACGAGCAGTACGTC.

This clonotype was found many times. The rearrangement links TRBV5-1 to TRBJ2-3; D may be TRBD2 (6 bases). V was cut by 4 bases and J by 3 bases, with 12 bases left in between. The CDR3 runs 14 residues. Germline V lookup: CDR1 SGHRS, CDR2 YFSETQ. CDR3 loop: CASSQRELTDTQYF. CDR3 sequence (DNA): TGCGCCAGCAGCCAACGGGAGTTAACAGATACGCAGTATTTT.